The following is a T cell receptor beta chain sequence with its context. This clonotype was found a few times. What antigen it recognizes has not been identified. Per-base qualities were not stored, and no clone one base away is much larger. Inclusive of the bounding cysteine and phenylalanine, the CDR3 is 14 residues long. The DNA shown is the 42-base CDR3, in frame from base 1. Reading the germline V gene gives CDR1 SGHDT and CDR2 YYEEEE. Trimming at the junction amounts to 4 bases on V and 6 bases on J, and the germline ends lie 14 bases apart. This specimen's treatment or condition label, interpreted: allogeneic hematopoietic cell transplantation with graft depleted of TCRalphabeta T cells and CD19 B cells. The children who served as transplant recipients had been given grafts of TCRalphabeta/CD19-depleted allogeneic hematopoietic cells. The receptor library was made with PCR. The data were produced on an Illumina HiSeq 2500. TCR libraries were prepared with molecular barcoding, using unique molecular identifiers to normalize TCRbeta repertoire quantification. Using fastp trimming at Q25 and MiXCR clonotype assembly, TCRdb reanalyzed the public sequencing data and kept in-frame beta chains. A single entry per CDR3 protein holds the most common genes and DNA from its merged rows. The sample table lists roughly 82,000 distinct CDR3 sequences, roughly 15% of them with a count of one. The top ten clonotypes cover 25% to 30% of the sample.

This sample is drawn from a study of T-cell reconstitution after alpha-beta-depleted transplantation in children (dated by TCRdb to the mid-2010s). With regard to the full study: Using TCR repertoire profiling, the study followed T-cell immune reconstitution in a quantitative way in children after TCRalphabeta/CD19-depleted allogeneic hematopoietic cell transplantation. The study at large found these results: The high TCRbeta diversity at day 60 in some patients was ascribed to recipient T cells and intrathymic progenitors that had survived conditioning. Hyperexpanded clone frequencies declined over subsequent months; after one year, T-cell counts and TCRbeta diversity were mostly attributed to newly produced T cells. About two months after transplant, the apparently early recovery of alphabetaT-cell counts reportedly depended on just several hundred clones that had expanded rapidly and came from non-depleted graft cells.

Sequenced material: PBMCs, mostly from graft donor cells, taken 180 days after TCRalphabeta/CD19-depleted stem cell transplant. This TCR was sampled from a male patient between 2 and 9 years old who had a stem cell transplant for acute lymphoblastic leukemia, so the T cells may come from the graft donor. The chain uses TRBV5-6 and TRBJ2-1; a weak D assignment points to TRBD2 (5 bases agree). The CDR3 region has the sequence CASSGSTRINEQFF. The nucleotides are TGTGCCAGCAGCGGGTCTACTAGGATCAATGAGCAGTTCTTC.